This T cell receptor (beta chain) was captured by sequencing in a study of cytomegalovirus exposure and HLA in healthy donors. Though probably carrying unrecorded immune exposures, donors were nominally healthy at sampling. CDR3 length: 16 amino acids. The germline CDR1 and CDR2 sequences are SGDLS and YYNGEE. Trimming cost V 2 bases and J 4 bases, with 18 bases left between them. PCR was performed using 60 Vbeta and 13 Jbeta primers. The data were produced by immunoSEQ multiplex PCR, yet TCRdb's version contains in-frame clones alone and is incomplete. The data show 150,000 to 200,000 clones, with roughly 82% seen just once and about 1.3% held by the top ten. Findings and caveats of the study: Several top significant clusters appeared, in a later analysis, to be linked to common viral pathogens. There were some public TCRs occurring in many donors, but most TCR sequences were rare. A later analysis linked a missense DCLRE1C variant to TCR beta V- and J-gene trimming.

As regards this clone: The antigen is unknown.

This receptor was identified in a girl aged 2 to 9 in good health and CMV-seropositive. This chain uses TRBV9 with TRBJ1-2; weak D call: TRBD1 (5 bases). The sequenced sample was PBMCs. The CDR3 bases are TGTGCCAGCAGCGTTGGCGGGGCCCCGAGGAGCTATGGCTACACCTTC. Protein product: CASSVGGAPRSYGYTF.